The clone carrying this T cell receptor beta chain was seen a few times. Its antigen is not known. This CDR3 spans 12 amino acids. Germline V CDR1 and CDR2: MNHEY, SVGEGT. The V end was cut by 6 bases, the J end by 5 bases, with 10 bases between. The data originate from a study of T-cell reconstitution after alpha-beta-depleted transplantation in children. Notes on the study in general: Some patients showed high day-60 TCRbeta diversity, which derived from surviving recipient T cells and thymic progenitors. Newly produced T cells mostly accounted for T-cell counts and diversity one year post-transplant. Several hundred expanded graft clones reportedly were the source of alpha-beta T cells about two months after transplant.

Researchers prepared the TCRbeta library using unique molecular identifiers, the study reports. TCRdb reprocessed the PCR reads with MiXCR, giving one entry per CDR3 protein. The table includes hundreds of thousands of distinct CDR3 sequences, over 10% detected once. This chain links TRBV6-2 or TRBV6-3 with TRBJ2-5; D is unclear. This receptor was taken from a male patient younger than 18 who had a stem cell transplant for acute myeloid leukemia, so the T cells may come from the graft donor. Sequenced here: PBMCs, mostly from graft donor cells, sampled 360 days after TCRalphabeta/CD19-depleted stem cell transplant. As DNA, the CDR3 is TGTGCCAGCAGCGAAAAACGGGAGACCCAGTACTTC. Translating gives CASSEKRETQYF.